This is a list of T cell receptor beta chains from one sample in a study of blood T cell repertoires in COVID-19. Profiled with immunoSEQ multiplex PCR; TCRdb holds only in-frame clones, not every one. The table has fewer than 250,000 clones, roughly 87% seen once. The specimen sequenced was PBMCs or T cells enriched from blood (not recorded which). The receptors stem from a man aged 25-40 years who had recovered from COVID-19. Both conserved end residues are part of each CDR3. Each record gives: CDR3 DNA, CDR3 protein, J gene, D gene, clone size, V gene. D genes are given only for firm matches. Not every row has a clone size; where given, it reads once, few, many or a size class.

DNA: TGTGCCGGGGGGGTAGATTCCACGGCTGAAGCTTTCTTT
CDR3: CAGGVDSTAEAFF
J: TRBJ1-1
D: .
size: once
V: TRBV18

DNA: TGCGCCAGCAGCTTGACTAGCGGGAGCGGAAAGACCCAGTACTTC
CDR3: CASSLTSGSGKTQYF
J: TRBJ2-5
D: TRBD2
size: .
V: TRBV5-1

DNA: TGTGCCAGCAGCTTCCTGGGGGGTTCCGCCACTGAAGCTTTCTTT
CDR3: CASSFLGGSATEAFF
J: TRBJ1-1
D: .
size: .
V: TRBV5-5

DNA: TGCAGCGTTGTGACTAGCGGGGGGGCCAGGAATGAGCAGTTCTTC
CDR3: CSVVTSGGARNEQFF
J: TRBJ2-1
D: TRBD2
size: .
V: TRBV29-1

DNA: TGTGCCAGCTCACCACCTGGGGCCATCCGGTACTACGAGCAGTACTTC
CDR3: CASSPPGAIRYYEQYF
J: TRBJ2-7
D: .
size: .
V: TRBV18

DNA: TGTGCCAGCAGCTTATGGAACTCAGGGGTGGATGGCTACACCTTC
CDR3: CASSLWNSGVDGYTF
J: TRBJ1-2
D: .
size: .
V: TRBV7-2

DNA: TGTGCCAGCAGTCAACCCCCGGGACAGAGTAATGAAAAACTGTTTTTT
CDR3: CASSQPPGQSNEKLFF
J: TRBJ1-4
D: TRBD1
size: .
V: TRBV7-8

DNA: TGTGCCAGCAGCGTTAGCGGGGTACAAGAGACCCAGTACTTC
CDR3: CASSVSGVQETQYF
J: TRBJ2-5
D: TRBD2
size: .
V: TRBV11-2

DNA: TGTGCCAGCAGCTCCGCCATACAGGGGGCGACAAAGGGAAGACAGTACTTC
CDR3: CASSSAIQGATKGRQYF
J: TRBJ2-4
D: TRBD1
size: .
V: TRBV11-2

DNA: TGTGCCAGCAGCAAAAAGACAGGTATGGAAACTGAAGCTTTCTTT
CDR3: CASSKKTGMETEAFF
J: TRBJ1-1
D: .
size: few
V: TRBV9

DNA: TGTGCCAGCAGCTTAAGACAGGGGAGCACAGATACGCAGTATTTT
CDR3: CASSLRQGSTDTQYF
J: TRBJ2-3
D: TRBD1
size: .
V: TRBV7-9

DNA: TGCGCCAGCAGCCCCAGGGGGCGTGACGGCACAGATACGCAGTATTTT
CDR3: CASSPRGRDGTDTQYF
J: TRBJ2-3
D: TRBD1
size: once
V: TRBV4-1

DNA: TGTGCCTGGAGTGTCGGTTACGAGCAGTACTTC
CDR3: CAWSVGYEQYF
J: TRBJ2-7
D: .
size: .
V: TRBV30

DNA: TGTGCCAGTAGTATAACACAGGGTCCACATCAGCCCCAGCATTTT
CDR3: CASSITQGPHQPQHF
J: TRBJ1-5
D: .
size: .
V: TRBV19

DNA: TGTGCCAGCAGTTTATTAGGCGGCCCCATGGGAAAACTGTTTTTT
CDR3: CASSLLGGPMGKLFF
J: TRBJ1-4
D: .
size: .
V: TRBV27

DNA: TGTGCCAGCAGCCACATAGCGGGGAGGGGAGAGACCCAGTACTTC
CDR3: CASSHIAGRGETQYF
J: TRBJ2-5
D: TRBD2
size: once
V: TRBV14

DNA: TGTGCCTGGAGTGTACGGAGGGGATGGAGTACAAATGAAGCTTTCTTT
CDR3: CAWSVRRGWSTNEAFF
J: TRBJ1-1
D: .
size: once
V: TRBV30

DNA: TGTGCCAGCAACCCAGGGGGCTATGCCGGGGAGCTGTTTTTT
CDR3: CASNPGGYAGELFF
J: TRBJ2-2
D: TRBD1
size: .
V: TRBV27

DNA: TGTGCCAGCAGCGAACAGGGGGTTGGATCACCCCTCCACTTT
CDR3: CASSEQGVGSPLHF
J: TRBJ1-6
D: TRBD1
size: .
V: TRBV7-3

DNA: TGTGCCAGCAGCGTAGCTGGGACAGGGATCGGTGGCTACACCTTC
CDR3: CASSVAGTGIGGYTF
J: TRBJ1-2
D: TRBD1
size: .
V: TRBV9

DNA: TGTGCCAGCTCACCACCGGGACAGGGGGCAGCCGGGGAGCTGTTTTTT
CDR3: CASSPPGQGAAGELFF
J: TRBJ2-2
D: TRBD1
size: .
V: TRBV18

DNA: TGTGCCAGCAGTTACCTTGGGCTAGCGGGGGGTGGGCAGTTCTTC
CDR3: CASSYLGLAGGGQFF
J: TRBJ2-1
D: TRBD2
size: .
V: TRBV6-5

DNA: TGTGCCTGGAGTCGACTAGCGGGGCGAGATACGCAGTATTTT
CDR3: CAWSRLAGRDTQYF
J: TRBJ2-3
D: TRBD2
size: .
V: TRBV30

DNA: TGCGCCAGCAGCCCATGGACAGGGGGCCGGATGAACACTGAAGCTTTCTTT
CDR3: CASSPWTGGRMNTEAFF
J: TRBJ1-1
D: TRBD1
size: .
V: TRBV10-1